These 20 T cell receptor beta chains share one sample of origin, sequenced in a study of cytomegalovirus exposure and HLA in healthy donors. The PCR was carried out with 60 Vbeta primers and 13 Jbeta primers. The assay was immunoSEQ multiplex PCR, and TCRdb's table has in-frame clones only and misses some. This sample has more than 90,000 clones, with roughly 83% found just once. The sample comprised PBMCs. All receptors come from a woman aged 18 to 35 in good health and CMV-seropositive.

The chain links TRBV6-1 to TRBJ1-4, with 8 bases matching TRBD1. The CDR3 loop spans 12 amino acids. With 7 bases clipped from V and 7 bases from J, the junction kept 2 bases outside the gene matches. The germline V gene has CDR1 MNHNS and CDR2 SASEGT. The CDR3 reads CASKTGVEKLFF. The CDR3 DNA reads TGTGCCAGCAAGACAGGGGTTGAAAAACTGTTTTTT.

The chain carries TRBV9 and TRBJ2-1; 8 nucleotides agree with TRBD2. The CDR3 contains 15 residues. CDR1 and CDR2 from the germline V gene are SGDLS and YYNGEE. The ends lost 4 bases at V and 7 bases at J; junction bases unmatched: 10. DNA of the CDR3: TGTGCCAGCAGCTCATCCGGGACTAGAAATAATGAGCAGTTCTTC. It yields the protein CASSSSGTRNNEQFF.

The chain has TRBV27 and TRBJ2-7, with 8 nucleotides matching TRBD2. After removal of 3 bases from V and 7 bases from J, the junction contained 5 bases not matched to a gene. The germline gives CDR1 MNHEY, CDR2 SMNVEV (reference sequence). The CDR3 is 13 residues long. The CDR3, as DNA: TGTGCCAGCAGTTTCACCATAGCGGGGGAGCAGTACTTC. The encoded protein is CASSFTIAGEQYF.

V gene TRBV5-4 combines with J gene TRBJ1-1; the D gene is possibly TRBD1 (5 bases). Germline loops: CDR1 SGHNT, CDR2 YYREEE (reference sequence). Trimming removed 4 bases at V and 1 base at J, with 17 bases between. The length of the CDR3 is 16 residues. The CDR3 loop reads CASSPMGRAGNTEAFF. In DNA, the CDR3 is TGTGCCAGCAGCCCTATGGGCAGGGCTGGGAACACTGAAGCTTTCTTT.

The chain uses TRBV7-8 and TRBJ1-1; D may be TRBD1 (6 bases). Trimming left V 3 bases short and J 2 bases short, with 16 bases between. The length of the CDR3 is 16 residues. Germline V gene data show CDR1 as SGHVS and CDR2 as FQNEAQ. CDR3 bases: TGTGCCAGCAGCTTGTCTGGGGGGGCTGGTAACACTGAAGCTTTCTTT. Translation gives CASSLSGGAGNTEAFF. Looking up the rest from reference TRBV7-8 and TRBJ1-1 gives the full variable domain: GAGVSQSPRYKVAKRGQDVALRCDPISGHVSLFWYQQALGQGPEFLTYFQNEAQLDKSGLPSDRFFAERPEGSVSTLKIQRTQQEDSAVYLCASSLSGGAGNTEAFFGQGTRLTVV.

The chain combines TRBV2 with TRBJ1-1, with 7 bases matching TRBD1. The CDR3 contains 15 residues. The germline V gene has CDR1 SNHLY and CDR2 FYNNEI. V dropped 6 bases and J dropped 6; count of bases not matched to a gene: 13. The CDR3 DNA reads TGTGCCAGCAGCGCGCCCCTTCAGGGGGTCGCTGAAGCTTTCTTT. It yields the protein CASSAPLQGVAEAFF.

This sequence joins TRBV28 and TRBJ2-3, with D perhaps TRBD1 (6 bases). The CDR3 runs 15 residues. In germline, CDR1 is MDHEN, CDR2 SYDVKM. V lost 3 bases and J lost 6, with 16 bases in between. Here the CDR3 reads CASSFLRQAGDTQYF. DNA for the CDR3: TGTGCCAGCAGTTTCCTTCGACAGGCAGGGGATACGCAGTATTTT.

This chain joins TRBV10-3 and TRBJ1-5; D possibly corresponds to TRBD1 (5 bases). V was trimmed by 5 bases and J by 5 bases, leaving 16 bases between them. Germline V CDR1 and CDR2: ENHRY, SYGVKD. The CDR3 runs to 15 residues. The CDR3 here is CAISTWYGGDQPQHF. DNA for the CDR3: TGTGCCATCAGTACCTGGTACGGGGGGGATCAGCCCCAGCATTTT.

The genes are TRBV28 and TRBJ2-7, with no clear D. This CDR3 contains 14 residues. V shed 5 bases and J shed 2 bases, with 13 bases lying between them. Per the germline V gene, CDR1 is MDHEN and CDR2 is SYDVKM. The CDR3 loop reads CASSPFRSAYEQYF. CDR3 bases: TGTGCCAGCAGTCCCTTTAGAAGCGCCTACGAGCAGTACTTC.

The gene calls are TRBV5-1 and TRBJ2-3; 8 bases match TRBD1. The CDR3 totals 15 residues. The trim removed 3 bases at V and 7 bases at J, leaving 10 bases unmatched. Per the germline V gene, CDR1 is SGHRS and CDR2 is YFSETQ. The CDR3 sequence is CASSSAGGPSHTQYF. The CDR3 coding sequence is TGCGCCAGCAGCTCCGCAGGGGGCCCATCCCATACGCAGTATTTT.

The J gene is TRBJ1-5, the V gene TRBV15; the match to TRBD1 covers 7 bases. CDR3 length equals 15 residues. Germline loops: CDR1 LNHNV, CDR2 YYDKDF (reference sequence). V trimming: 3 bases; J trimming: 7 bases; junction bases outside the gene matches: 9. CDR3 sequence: CATSSSPQGRQPQHF. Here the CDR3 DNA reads TGTGCCACCAGCAGCTCCCCACAGGGGAGGCAGCCCCAGCATTTT.

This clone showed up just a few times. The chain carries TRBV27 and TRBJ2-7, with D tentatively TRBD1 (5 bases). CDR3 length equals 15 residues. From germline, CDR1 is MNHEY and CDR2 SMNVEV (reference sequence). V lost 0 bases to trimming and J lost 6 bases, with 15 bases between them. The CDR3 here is CASSLSGDLFFEQYF. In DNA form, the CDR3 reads TGTGCCAGCAGTTTATCAGGGGATTTATTCTTCGAGCAGTACTTC.

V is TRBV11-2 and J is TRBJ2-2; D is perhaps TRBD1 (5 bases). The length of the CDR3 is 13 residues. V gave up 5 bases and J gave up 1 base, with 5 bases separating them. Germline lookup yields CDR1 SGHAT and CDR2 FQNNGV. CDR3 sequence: CASSTGNTGELFF. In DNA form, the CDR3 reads TGTGCCAGCAGCACAGGGAACACCGGGGAGCTGTTTTTT.

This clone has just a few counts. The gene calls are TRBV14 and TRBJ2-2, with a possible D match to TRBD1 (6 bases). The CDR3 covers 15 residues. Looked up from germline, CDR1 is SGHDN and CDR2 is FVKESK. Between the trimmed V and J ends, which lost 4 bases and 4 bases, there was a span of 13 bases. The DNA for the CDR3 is TGTGCCAGCAGCCTGAATCACAGGGCCACCGGGGAGCTGTTTTTT. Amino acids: CASSLNHRATGELFF.

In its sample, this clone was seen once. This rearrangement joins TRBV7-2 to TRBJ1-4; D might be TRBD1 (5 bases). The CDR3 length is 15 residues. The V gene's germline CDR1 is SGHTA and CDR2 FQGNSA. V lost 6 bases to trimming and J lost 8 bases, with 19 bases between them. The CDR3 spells CASSWAGTSGEKLFF. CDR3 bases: TGTGCCAGCAGTTGGGCCGGGACTTCGGGGGAAAAACTGTTTTTT.

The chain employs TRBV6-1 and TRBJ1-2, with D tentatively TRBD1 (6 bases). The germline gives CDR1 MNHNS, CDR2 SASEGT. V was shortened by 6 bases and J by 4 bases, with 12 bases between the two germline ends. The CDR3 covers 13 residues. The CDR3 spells CASRFTGSYGYTF. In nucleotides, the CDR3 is TGTGCCAGCAGGTTCACAGGGAGCTATGGCTACACCTTC.

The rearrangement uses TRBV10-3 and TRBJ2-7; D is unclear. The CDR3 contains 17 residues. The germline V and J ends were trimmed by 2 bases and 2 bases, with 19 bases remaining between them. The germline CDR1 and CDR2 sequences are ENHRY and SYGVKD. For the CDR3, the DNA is TGTGCCATCAGTGAGACCCCCCGACTGGCCACCACCTACGAGCAGTACTTC. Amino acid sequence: CAISETPRLATTYEQYF.

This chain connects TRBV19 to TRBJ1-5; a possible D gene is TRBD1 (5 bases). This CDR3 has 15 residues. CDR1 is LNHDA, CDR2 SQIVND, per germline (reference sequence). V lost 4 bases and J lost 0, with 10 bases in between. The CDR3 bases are TGTGCCAGTAGTACCCAGGGCCTTAGCAATCAGCCCCAGCATTTT. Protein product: CASSTQGLSNQPQHF. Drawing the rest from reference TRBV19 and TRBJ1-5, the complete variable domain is DGGITQSPKYLFRKEGQNVTLSCEQNLNHDAMYWYRQDPGQGLRLIYYSQIVNDFQKGDIAEGYSVSREKKESFPLTVTSAQKNPTAFYLCASSTQGLSNQPQHFGDGTRLSIL.

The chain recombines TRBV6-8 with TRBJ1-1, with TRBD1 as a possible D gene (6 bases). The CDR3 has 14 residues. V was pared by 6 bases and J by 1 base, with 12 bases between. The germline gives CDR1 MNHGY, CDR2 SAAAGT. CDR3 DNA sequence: TGTGCCAGCAGGGCCGAGGGACAGAACACTGAAGCTTTCTTT. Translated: CASRAEGQNTEAFF.

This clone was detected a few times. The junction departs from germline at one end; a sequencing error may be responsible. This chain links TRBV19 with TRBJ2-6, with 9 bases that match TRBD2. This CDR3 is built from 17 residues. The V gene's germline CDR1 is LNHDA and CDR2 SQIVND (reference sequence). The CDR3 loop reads CDSFGTSSSSGANVLTF. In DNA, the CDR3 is TGTGACAGTTTTGGGACTAGCAGTTCCTCTGGGGCCAACGTCCTGACTTTC. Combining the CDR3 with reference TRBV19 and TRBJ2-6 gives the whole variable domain DGGITQSPKYLFRKEGQNVTLSCEQNLNHDAMYWYRQDPGQGLRLIYYSQIVNDFQKGDIAEGYSVSREKKESFPLTVTSAQKNPTAFYLCDSFGTSSSSGANVLTFGAGSRLTVL.